The source of this T cell receptor (beta chain) is a study of identical twins. Study-wide results and caveats: Excess low generation probability was seen in twin-shared out-of-frame alpha sequences. The abundant beta clonotypes from cord blood had fewer insertions, and memory repertoires had none of this.

Germline values: CDR1 DFQATT, CDR2 SNEGSKA (reference sequence). The CDR3 extends over 17 amino acids. V shed 6 bases and J 0 bases; nucleotides not matched to a gene: 10. With respect to this clonotype: Its specificity is not known.

TCRdb reprocessed the 5' RACE reads with MiXCR, giving one entry per CDR3 protein. Of approximately 890,000 distinct CDR3 sequences listed, 9% to 15% are singletons. The data were also submitted as part of a second study, on yellow fever vaccine responses in identical twins.

The receptor was isolated from a woman under 30 in good health. The sequenced sample consisted of PBMCs. V and J are TRBV20-1 and TRBJ2-3; 12 bases line up with TRBD2. CDR3 loop: CSAPTSGSTTSTDTQYF. DNA of the CDR3: TGCAGTGCCCCGACTAGCGGGAGTACCACTAGCACAGATACGCAGTATTTT.